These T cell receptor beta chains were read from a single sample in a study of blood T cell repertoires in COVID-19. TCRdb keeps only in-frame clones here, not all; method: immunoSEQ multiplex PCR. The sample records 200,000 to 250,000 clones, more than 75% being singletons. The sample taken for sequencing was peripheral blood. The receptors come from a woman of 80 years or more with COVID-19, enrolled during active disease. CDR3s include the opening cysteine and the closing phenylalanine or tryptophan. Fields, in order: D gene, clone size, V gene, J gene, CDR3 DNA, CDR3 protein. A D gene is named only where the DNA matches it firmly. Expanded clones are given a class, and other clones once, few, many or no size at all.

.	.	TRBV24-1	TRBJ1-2	TGTGCCACCAGTGATACCGCGCGGGGAGGCTACACCTTC	CATSDTARGGYTF
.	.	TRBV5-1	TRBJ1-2	TGCGCCAGCAGCCTCCAGGGAGGTAGGGTTAACTATGGCTACACCTTC	CASSLQGGRVNYGYTF
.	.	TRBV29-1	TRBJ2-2	TGCAGCGTTAACATCGGGGAGCTGTTTTTT	CSVNIGELFF
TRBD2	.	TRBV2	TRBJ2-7	TGTGCCAGCAGGGGACTAGCGGGGGGGCTTCACGAGCAGTACTTC	CASRGLAGGLHEQYF
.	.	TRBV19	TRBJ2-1	TGTGCCAGTAGGAGCGGGCCTTCCTCCTACAATGAGCAGTTCTTC	CASRSGPSSYNEQFF
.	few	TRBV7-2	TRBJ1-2	TGTGCCAGCAGCTCGCAGGGGCCTAACTATGGCTACACCTTC	CASSSQGPNYGYTF
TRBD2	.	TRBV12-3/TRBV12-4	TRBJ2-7	TGTGCCAGCCGGGCTAGCGGGGGTTACGAGCAGTACTTC	CASRASGGYEQYF
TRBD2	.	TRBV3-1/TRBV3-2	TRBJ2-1	TGTGCCAGCAGCGATAGCGGGAGGGGCCCCTACAATGAGCAGTTCTTC	CASSDSGRGPYNEQFF
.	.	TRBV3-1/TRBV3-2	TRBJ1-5	TGTGCCAGCAGCCAGGCAGGGCAAGGACAGCCCCAGCATTTT	CASSQAGQGQPQHF
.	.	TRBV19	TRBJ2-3	TGTGCCAGTAGTCTGACAGATACGCAGTATTTT	CASSLTDTQYF
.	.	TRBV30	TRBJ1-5	TGTGCCTGGACCATACAGGGACGGGGAAATCAGCCCCAGCATTTT	CAWTIQGRGNQPQHF
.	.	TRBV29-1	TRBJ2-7	TGCAGCGTCGTCTCGGGGGGCGTTTCTTACGAGCAGTACTTC	CSVVSGGVSYEQYF
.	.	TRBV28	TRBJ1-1	TGTGCCAGCAGTTTAGCAGGACTCGGAGCTTTCTTT	CASSLAGLGAFF
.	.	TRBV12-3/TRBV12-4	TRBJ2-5	TGTGCCAGCAGTCTGCACAGGGCACAGACCCAGTACTTC	CASSLHRAQTQYF
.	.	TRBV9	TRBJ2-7	TGTGCCAGCAGCGTGCTCCCGGGATTGGCCTACGAGCAGTACTTC	CASSVLPGLAYEQYF
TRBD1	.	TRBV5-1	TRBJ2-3	TGCGCCAGCAGCTCCGGGACAGGGTCAACAGATACGCAGTATTTT	CASSSGTGSTDTQYF
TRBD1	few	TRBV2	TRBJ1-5	TGTGCCAGCAGTGAACAGACAGGGGGCACTCAGCCCCAGCATTTT	CASSEQTGGTQPQHF
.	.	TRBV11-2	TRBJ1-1	TGTGCCAGCGGACTGGCCGGGAAAACTGAAGCTTTCTTT	CASGLAGKTEAFF
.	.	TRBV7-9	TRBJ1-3	TGTGCCAGCAGCCCCCCCCGAGCTCTCTCTGGAAACACCATATATTTT	CASSPPRALSGNTIYF
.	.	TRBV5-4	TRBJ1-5	TGTGCCAGCAGCCAGGGCGGAGATCAGCCCCAGCATTTT	CASSQGGDQPQHF
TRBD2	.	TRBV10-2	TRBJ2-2	TGCGCCAGCAGTGATAGCGGGAGGCTGGCCGGGGAGCTGTTTTTT	CASSDSGRLAGELFF
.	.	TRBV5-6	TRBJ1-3	TGTGCCAGCAGCTTGGCTGCCCGCAGTTACTCTGGAAACACCATATATTTT	CASSLAARSYSGNTIYF
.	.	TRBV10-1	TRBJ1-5	TGCGCCAGCAGTGATCCTACAGGGTATGGCAATCAGCCCCAGCATTTT	CASSDPTGYGNQPQHF
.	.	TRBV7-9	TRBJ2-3	TGTGCCAGCAGCTTACCAGGGCCAGATACGCAGTATTTT	CASSLPGPDTQYF
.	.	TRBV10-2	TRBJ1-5	TGCGCCAGCAGTGAGTCGGTCGGTAGGGTACAGGCGGTTGGCAATCAGCCCCAGCATTTT	CASSESVGRVQAVGNQPQHF
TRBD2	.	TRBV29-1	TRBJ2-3	TGCAGCGTTGGGGCGGGACTAGCGGGAGTCACAGATACGCAGTATTTT	CSVGAGLAGVTDTQYF
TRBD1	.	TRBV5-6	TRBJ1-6	TGTGCCAGCAGCCTGTTACAGGGGGCGGATTCACCCCTCCACTTT	CASSLLQGADSPLHF
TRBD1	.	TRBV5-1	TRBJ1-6	TGCGCCAGCAGCTCGAGCCGGACAGGGAAAAATTCACCCCTCCACTTT	CASSSSRTGKNSPLHF
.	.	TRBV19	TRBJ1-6	TGTGCCAGTAGTATAACTAGCTCCTATAATTCACCCCTCCACTTT	CASSITSSYNSPLHF
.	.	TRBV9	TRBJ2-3	TGTGCCAGCAGCATCGCCGGCGGCCGCACAGATACGCAGTATTTT	CASSIAGGRTDTQYF
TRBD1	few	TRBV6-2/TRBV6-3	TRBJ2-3	TGTGCCAGCAGCCAGCGGCCGACAGGGCGCGCAGATACGCAGTATTTT	CASSQRPTGRADTQYF
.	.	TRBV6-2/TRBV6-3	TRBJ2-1	TGTGCCAGCAGTTACTCGCCCCTACTAGCCCCGACCCTCCACAATGAGCAGTTCTTC	CASSYSPLLAPTLHNEQFF
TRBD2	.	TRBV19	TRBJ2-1	TGTGCCAGTAGACCCGGGACTAGCGGCTACAATGAGCAGTTCTTC	CASRPGTSGYNEQFF
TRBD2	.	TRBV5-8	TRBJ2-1	TGTGCCAGCAGCTTTTTGGCGGGAGGCGGAGAGCAGTTCTTC	CASSFLAGGGEQFF
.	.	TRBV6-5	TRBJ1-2	TGTGCCAGTAGGGAGGGAAGGGTCGATGGCTACACCTTC	CASREGRVDGYTF
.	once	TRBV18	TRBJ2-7	TGTGCCAGCTCACCACGGGCTGATACCTACGAGCAGTACTTC	CASSPRADTYEQYF
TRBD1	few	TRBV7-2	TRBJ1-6	TGTGCCAGCAGCTCCTCAGGACAGGGAAGGAGACCCCTCCACTTT	CASSSSGQGRRPLHF
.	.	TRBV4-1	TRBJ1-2	TGCGCCAGCAGCCAACGAGGGTTTGTCTATGGCTACACCTTC	CASSQRGFVYGYTF
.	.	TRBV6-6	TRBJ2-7	TGTGCCAGCAGTTCCAACAGCTACGAGCAGTACTTC	CASSSNSYEQYF
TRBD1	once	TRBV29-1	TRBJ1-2	TGCAGCGTTGACAGACAGGGGGTCCATGGCTACACCTTC	CSVDRQGVHGYTF
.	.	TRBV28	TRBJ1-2	TGTGCCAGCACCTCGTGGGGGAGGCTTAACTATGGCTACACCTTC	CASTSWGRLNYGYTF
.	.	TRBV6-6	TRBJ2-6	TGTGCCAGCAGCACAGGGAGCTCTGGGGCCAACGTCCTGACTTTC	CASSTGSSGANVLTF
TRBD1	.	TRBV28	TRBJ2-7	TGTGCCAGCACCCTGACAGGGCCCGAGCAGTACTTC	CASTLTGPEQYF
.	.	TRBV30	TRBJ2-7	TGTGCCTGGGGGCGGGACGCAAAGTACGAGCAGTACTTC	CAWGRDAKYEQYF
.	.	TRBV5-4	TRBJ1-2	TGTGCCAGCAGCTTCCAGGGCAGTTATGGCTACACCTTC	CASSFQGSYGYTF
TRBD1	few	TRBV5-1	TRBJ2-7	TGCGCCAGCGGACAGGGTACCTACGAGCAGTACTTC	CASGQGTYEQYF
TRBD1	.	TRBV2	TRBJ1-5	TGTGCCAGCAGTGATAGAGACAGGGGCGAGCATTTT	CASSDRDRGEHF
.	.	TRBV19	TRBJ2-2	TGTGCCAGTAGTATAGGCAGGGGAATAGGCGGGGAGCTGTTTTTT	CASSIGRGIGGELFF
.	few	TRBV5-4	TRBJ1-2	TGTGCCAGCAGCGGCACTGACAGGAGCCGGGTCTATGGCTACACCTTC	CASSGTDRSRVYGYTF
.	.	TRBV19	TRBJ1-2	TGTGCCAGTAGTATCCAGGGACTAGCTAACTATGGCTACACCTTC	CASSIQGLANYGYTF
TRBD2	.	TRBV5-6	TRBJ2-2	TGTGCCAGCAGCTTGGTATGGACTAGCGGCACCGGGGAGCTGTTTTTT	CASSLVWTSGTGELFF
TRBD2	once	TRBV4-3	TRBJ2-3	TGCGCCAGCAGAGGACTAGCGGATACGCAGTATTTT	CASRGLADTQYF
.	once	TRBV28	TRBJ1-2	TGTGCCAGCAGTTTAGGGCAGGGCTATGGCTACACCTTC	CASSLGQGYGYTF